Listed below are T cell receptor beta chains from one sample, sequenced in a study of shared clonotypes between healthy human individuals. TCRdb's copy holds only in-frame clones and misses some; the assay was immunoSEQ multiplex PCR. The sample includes hundreds of thousands of clones, 72% of them seen just once. Sequenced sample: memory CD4+ T cells sorted from blood. Receptors were obtained from a woman aged 25 to 39 in good health. Both conserved end residues are part of each CDR3. The D gene is left open where the match is weak. A clone size is listed for some rows: how often the clone was seen (once, few, many), or a class if it is expanded.

j_call: TRBJ2-7
clone_size: NA
v_call: TRBV2
d_call: TRBD2
cdr3_nt: TGTGCCAGCACAAGCGGGAACGAGCAGTACTTC
cdr3_aa: CASTSGNEQYF

j_call: TRBJ2-1
clone_size: few
v_call: TRBV7-8
d_call: NA
cdr3_nt: TGTGCCAGCAGCTTAGAACTCGAGCAGTTCTTC
cdr3_aa: CASSLELEQFF

j_call: TRBJ1-1
clone_size: NA
v_call: TRBV13
d_call: NA
cdr3_nt: TGTGCCAGCGTTCGGGCCCTAGGGGCTGAAGCTTTCTTT
cdr3_aa: CASVRALGAEAFF

j_call: TRBJ2-6
clone_size: NA
v_call: TRBV4-1
d_call: NA
cdr3_nt: TGCGCCAGCAGCGAAGGCACCACAATCGGGCTCCGGACAGGGGCCAACGTCCTGACTTTC
cdr3_aa: CASSEGTTIGLRTGANVLTF

j_call: TRBJ2-2
clone_size: NA
v_call: TRBV28
d_call: TRBD2
cdr3_nt: TGTGCCAGCAGCCCAGCGGGACTGAACACCGGGGAGCTGTTTTTT
cdr3_aa: CASSPAGLNTGELFF

j_call: TRBJ2-3
clone_size: NA
v_call: TRBV18
d_call: NA
cdr3_nt: TGTGCCAGCTCATCCTCTTACGGGGGCGCGTCAGATACGCAGTATTTT
cdr3_aa: CASSSSYGGASDTQYF

j_call: TRBJ2-2
clone_size: few
v_call: TRBV5-4
d_call: TRBD1
cdr3_nt: TGTGCCAGCAGCGGGCCCGGGACAGGGCGAACCGGGGAGCTGTTTTTT
cdr3_aa: CASSGPGTGRTGELFF

j_call: TRBJ2-7
clone_size: many
v_call: TRBV10-2
d_call: NA
cdr3_nt: TGCGCCAGCAGTGAGCAAAACCGGTATTACGAGCAGTACTTC
cdr3_aa: CASSEQNRYYEQYF

j_call: TRBJ2-1
clone_size: NA
v_call: TRBV5-1
d_call: TRBD1
cdr3_nt: TGCGCCAGCAGCCCGGGACAGGGGACGGATGAGCAGTTCTTC
cdr3_aa: CASSPGQGTDEQFF

j_call: TRBJ2-7
clone_size: NA
v_call: TRBV7-9
d_call: TRBD2
cdr3_nt: TGTGCCAGCAGCTTAGGGGCTAGCGGGAGTTACGAGCAGTACTTC
cdr3_aa: CASSLGASGSYEQYF

j_call: TRBJ1-5
clone_size: NA
v_call: TRBV19
d_call: NA
cdr3_nt: TGTGCCAGTAGCCAGACAGGAGGCTTTCAGCCCCAGCATTTT
cdr3_aa: CASSQTGGFQPQHF

j_call: TRBJ2-6
clone_size: NA
v_call: TRBV5-1
d_call: NA
cdr3_nt: TGCGCCAGCAACCGAGTCTCTGGGGCCAACGTCCTGACTTTC
cdr3_aa: CASNRVSGANVLTF

j_call: TRBJ2-1
clone_size: few
v_call: TRBV5-4
d_call: NA
cdr3_nt: TGTGCCAGCAGCTTGGAGGGTGGGGGCAGCTCCTACAATGAGCAGTTCTTC
cdr3_aa: CASSLEGGGSSYNEQFF

j_call: TRBJ2-1
clone_size: NA
v_call: TRBV28
d_call: NA
cdr3_nt: TGTGCCAGCGCCCACAATGAGCAGTTCTTC
cdr3_aa: CASAHNEQFF

j_call: TRBJ2-2
clone_size: few
v_call: TRBV5-1
d_call: TRBD2
cdr3_nt: TGCGCCAGCAGGTGGACTAGCGGTTCTCCGAACACCGGGGAGCTGTTTTTT
cdr3_aa: CASRWTSGSPNTGELFF